What follows are 21 T cell receptor beta chains derived from one specimen sequenced in a study of cytomegalovirus exposure and HLA in healthy donors listed by TCRdb under 2017. Library preparation was by the immunoSEQ multiplex PCR assay. For the multiplex PCR, a mixture combining 60 forward primers for TCR Vbeta segments and 13 reverse primers for TCR Jbeta segments was used. This immuneACCESS table, as held by TCRdb, lists in-frame sequences with V and J called but not all clones. Of the missing ones, under half trace to an unresolved V gene in checked studies; the others have no known cause. For this sample the table gives around 130,000 clones, of which roughly 82% were detected only once. Less than 6% of the sample goes to the ten largest clones. Sequenced material: PBMCs. All receptors derive from a man younger than 35 in good health and CMV-seropositive.

The rearrangement joins TRBV18 to TRBJ1-2, with D unresolved. In germline, CDR1 is KGHSH, CDR2 LQKENI. The V and J ends lost 1 base and 6 bases respectively, with 9 bases between them. CDR3 length: 13 residues. DNA of the CDR3: TGTGCCAGCTCACCACGCAACAATGATGGCTACACCTTC. It is translated as CASSPRNNDGYTF.

The rearrangement joins TRBV30 to TRBJ1-1, with a weak D call TRBD1 (5 bases). Germline V gives CDR1 GTSNPN, CDR2 SVGIG (reference sequence). The CDR3 has 9 residues. CDR3 sequence reads: CVNGGRAFF. The CDR3 DNA sequence: TGTGTAAACGGGGGTAGAGCTTTCTTT.

The chain is built from TRBV27 and TRBJ2-1; TRBD1 matches 7 bases. The CDR3 loop spans 15 amino acids. V gave up 5 bases and J gave up 2 bases; unmatched junction bases: 6. CDR1 is MNHEY and CDR2 is SMNVEV in the germline V gene (reference sequence). The CDR3 protein is CASSLGQWPYNEQFF. In nucleotides, the CDR3 is TGTGCCAGCAGTCTGGGACAGTGGCCCTACAATGAGCAGTTCTTC.

The chain uses TRBV9 and TRBJ1-2; maybe TRBD1 (5 bases). This CDR3 comprises 15 residues. Germline CDR1 and CDR2: SGDLS and YYNGEE. The V end was cut by 3 bases, the J end by 1 base, with 13 bases between. This chain's CDR3 is CASSDAGFRNYGYTF. The CDR3 DNA sequence: TGTGCCAGCAGCGATGCAGGGTTCCGTAACTATGGCTACACCTTC.

The V call is TRBV5-4, the J call TRBJ1-2, with D unresolved. V was shortened by 2 bases and J by 4 bases, with 9 bases between the two germline ends. Looked up from germline, CDR1 is SGHNT and CDR2 is YYREEE (reference sequence). The CDR3 length is 13 residues. The CDR3 loop is CASSLTPGYGYTF. In nucleotides, the CDR3 is TGTGCCAGCAGCTTAACCCCAGGCTATGGCTACACCTTC.

DNA of the CDR3: TGTGCCAGCAGTGGGCTGAATAGCAATCAGCCCCAGCATTTT. Amino acids: CASSGLNSNQPQHF. V and J are TRBV27 and TRBJ1-5; no clear D gene. Germline V gene lookup returns CDR1 MNHEY and CDR2 SMNVEV (reference sequence). V lost 5 bases, J lost 0 bases, and 8 bases lay in between. The CDR3 length is 14 residues.

This clone was detected only a few times. The J gene is TRBJ1-1, the V gene TRBV5-1; D gene unclear. The CDR3 sequence is 15 residues long. CDR1 is SGHRS, CDR2 YFSETQ, per germline. V shed 3 bases and J shed 1 base, with 13 bases lying between them. The CDR3: CASSSKLGKNTEAFF. DNA for the CDR3: TGCGCCAGCAGCTCAAAACTCGGGAAGAACACTGAAGCTTTCTTT. Based on the CDR3 plus reference TRBV5-1 and TRBJ1-1, the full variable domain is KAGVTQTPRYLIKTRGQQVTLSCSPISGHRSVSWYQQTPGQGLQFLFEYFSETQRNKGNFPGRFSGRQFSNSRSEMNVSTLELGDSALYLCASSSKLGKNTEAFFGQGTRLTVV.

This clone was observed a handful of times. V is TRBV28 and J is TRBJ2-5; tentative D call: TRBD2 (7 bases). This CDR3 is built from 14 residues. Trimming removed 3 bases from V and 4 bases from J, with 12 bases in between. The germline V gene has CDR1 MDHEN and CDR2 SYDVKM. CDR3 loop: CASSFIAGAETQYF. For the CDR3, the DNA is TGTGCCAGCAGTTTTATCGCGGGGGCAGAGACCCAGTACTTC.

The CDR3 nucleotides are TGCGCCAGCAGCCTACGACCAGCGGACTTTACAGATACGCAGTATTTT. Amino acid sequence: CASSLRPADFTDTQYF. The chain has TRBV5-1 and TRBJ2-3; D might be TRBD2 (5 bases). The CDR3 sequence is 16 residues long. Between the trimmed V and J ends, which lost 4 bases and 3 bases, there was a span of 18 bases. The V gene's germline CDR1 is SGHRS and CDR2 YFSETQ. The entire variable domain, with the rest obtained from reference TRBV5-1 and TRBJ2-3, is as follows: KAGVTQTPRYLIKTRGQQVTLSCSPISGHRSVSWYQQTPGQGLQFLFEYFSETQRNKGNFPGRFSGRQFSNSRSEMNVSTLELGDSALYLCASSLRPADFTDTQYFGPGTRLTVL.

This clone was detected a few times. The chain carries TRBV10-1 and TRBJ2-2, with 11 bases lining up with TRBD2. Germline CDR1 reads WNHNN; CDR2 reads SYGVQD (reference sequence). V shed 6 bases, J shed 7 bases, and the junction held 7 bases outside the gene matches. The CDR3 totals 15 residues. The CDR3 nucleotides are TGCGCCAGCAGGCCGGCTAGCGGGGGGATCGGGGAGCTGTTTTTT. Translated: CASRPASGGIGELFF.

This rearrangement joins TRBV5-1 to TRBJ2-3, with 8 bases fitting TRBD1. The CDR3 contains 16 residues. CDR1 is SGHRS and CDR2 is YFSETQ in the germline V gene. Trimming at V came to 4 bases and at J to 4 bases, leaving 11 bases not matched to a gene. Here the CDR3 DNA reads TGCGCCAGCAGCACTGGTGGCAGGGGGCGAGCAGATACGCAGTATTTT. Translating gives CASSTGGRGRADTQYF.

The chain is built from TRBV5-1 and TRBJ1-5, with D uncertain. V lost 0 bases and J 7 bases, leaving 8 bases between the germline ends. CDR1 is SGHRS and CDR2 is YFSETQ in the germline V gene. CDR3 length: 13 residues. CDR3: CASSLDARQPQHF. The DNA for the CDR3 is TGCGCCAGCAGCTTGGACGCGAGGCAGCCCCAGCATTTT.

This chain joins TRBV6-5 and TRBJ1-1; 8 bases match TRBD1. Germline V lookup: CDR1 MNHEY, CDR2 SVGAGI. The junction had 5 bases not matched to a gene; V was cut back by 9 bases and J by 2 bases. The CDR3 has 13 amino acids. CDR3 residues: CASSAGGNTEAFF. CDR3 sequence (DNA): TGTGCCAGTTCGGCAGGGGGCAACACTGAAGCTTTCTTT.

CDR3 region: CASSQAGSNQPQHF. CDR3 DNA sequence: TGCGCCAGCAGCCAAGCCGGGAGCAATCAGCCCCAGCATTTT. V is TRBV4-1 and J is TRBJ1-5; D gene uncertain. V was trimmed by 1 base and J by 1 base, leaving 5 bases between them. The CDR3 spans 14 residues. The germline gives CDR1 MGHRA, CDR2 YSYEKL.

This sequence joins TRBV6-5 and TRBJ1-1; D is ambiguous. V was trimmed by 6 bases and J by 1 base, leaving 12 bases between them. The CDR3 spans 14 residues. Germline assignment: CDR1 MNHEY and CDR2 SVGAGI. The CDR3 loop is CASSPYDQNTEAFF. The CDR3 bases are TGTGCCAGCAGCCCCTATGATCAGAACACTGAAGCTTTCTTT.

The chain employs TRBV30 and TRBJ1-5; 8 bases fit TRBD1. The CDR3 covers 16 residues. Germline CDR1 GTSNPN, CDR2 SVGIG (reference sequence). The ends lost 7 bases at V and 0 bases at J; junction bases unmatched: 11. The CDR3 loop is CALDLGTGYSNQPQHF. CDR3 coding DNA: TGTGCCTTGGACTTGGGGACAGGTTATAGCAATCAGCCCCAGCATTTT.

This chain links TRBV6-5 with TRBJ1-5; TRBD1 is a possible D gene (6 bases). Germline V gives CDR1 MNHEY, CDR2 SVGAGI. This CDR3 has 16 residues. Trimming cost V 4 bases and J 4 bases, with 17 bases left between them. The chain's CDR3 is CASSSTGQKGNQPQHF. CDR3 bases: TGTGCCAGCAGTTCCACTGGACAGAAAGGAAATCAGCCCCAGCATTTT.

The chain carries TRBV27 and TRBJ1-1; D gene unclear. The V end lost 5 bases, the J end lost 0 bases, and 7 bases lay between the germline ends. The length of the CDR3 is 13 residues. The germline gives CDR1 MNHEY, CDR2 SMNVEV (reference sequence). The CDR3 coding sequence is TGTGCCAGCAGTCGAACAGTGAACACTGAAGCTTTCTTT. It is translated as CASSRTVNTEAFF.

V usage is TRBV2 and J usage is TRBJ1-1; 9 bases match TRBD1. V was pared by 4 bases and J by 11 bases, with 8 bases of the junction left unmatched. Germline V CDR1 and CDR2: SNHLY, FYNNEI. The CDR3 spans 13 residues. The CDR3 bases are TGTGCCAGCAGTGGCGGGACAGGGAGGATGGCTTTCTTT. Protein product: CASSGGTGRMAFF.

The chain employs TRBV19 and TRBJ1-1; TRBD1 aligns across 10 bases. V was pared by 4 bases and J by 4 bases, with 6 bases of the junction left unmatched. The CDR3 loop spans 15 amino acids. CDR1 is LNHDA and CDR2 is SQIVND in the germline V gene (reference sequence). CDR3 region: CASSRTGGRGTEAFF. The CDR3 coding sequence is TGTGCCAGTAGTAGGACAGGGGGTCGGGGCACTGAAGCTTTCTTT. Looking up the rest from reference TRBV19 and TRBJ1-1 gives the full variable domain: DGGITQSPKYLFRKEGQNVTLSCEQNLNHDAMYWYRQDPGQGLRLIYYSQIVNDFQKGDIAEGYSVSREKKESFPLTVTSAQKNPTAFYLCASSRTGGRGTEAFFGQGTRLTVV.

This clone was counted a single time. V and J are TRBV5-1 and TRBJ2-5; TRBD1 matches 7 bases. The assigned J gene may be wrong: the sequence end matches TRBJ2-7 better. CDR1 SGHRS and CDR2 YFSETQ come from the germline V gene. The CDR3 length is 15 residues. The CDR3 region is CASSIQPGGDYEQYF. The CDR3 bases are TGCGCCAGCAGCATCCAACCAGGGGGTGACTACGAGCAGTACTTC.